This T cell receptor (beta chain) was recovered during a study of CD8 T cells in ankylosing spondylitis (dated by TCRdb to about 2017). Study-level background: The study profiled T cell receptor beta repertoires in healthy donors and ankylosing spondylitis patients to find disease-linked TCR variants. The full study cohort was made up of 25 to 30 ankylosing spondylitis patients and fewer than 120 healthy donors. Peripheral blood was sampled, and synovial fluid was additionally collected from ankylosing spondylitis patients.

Results the study describes overall, beyond this receptor: The disease-linked clones were reported to be significantly enriched in matched synovial fluid samples from ankylosing spondylitis patients. Blood from ankylosing spondylitis patients appeared to be characterized by a TCR beta motif composed of eight highly homologous amino acid variants. A CD8+ phenotype was shown by the disease-linked clones, which were found at relatively low frequencies in peripheral blood. Some motif variants were previously reported in synovial fluid and blood of reactive arthritis patients, suggesting common disease-initiation mechanisms.

The trim is 3 bases for V and 4 bases for J, with a gap of 13 bases between the germline ends. Per the germline V gene (reference sequence), LNHDA is the CDR1 and SQIVND is the CDR2. The CDR3 measures 15 amino acids from cysteine to phenylalanine. Only the CDR3 region is kept as DNA, spanning 45 bases read in frame from base 1. Details on this clonotype: The target of this receptor is not known. No much larger clonotype is one base removed from it; base qualities were not supplied.

TCRdb names Illumina HiSeq 2500 as the instrument used. Quantitative 5'-RACE with molecular barcodes was used to prepare TCR beta libraries. The authors' analysis ran thus. A new computational method, built on a probabilistic model of VDJ rearrangement, was used to identify disease-linked TCR variants. The public reads were quality trimmed at Q25 with fastp and then assembled into clones with MiXCR by TCRdb, keeping productive beta chains. Duplicate CDR3 protein sequences are folded into a single record with the most common DNA and genes. TCRdb's processing, not the study's, gives the V and J calls here. In this sample the table shows about 330,000 distinct CDR3 sequences, around 7.6% of which occur a single time. The ten largest account for about 14% of the sample.

This TCR derives from a male donor with ankylosing spondylitis. The source material was blood, either unsorted or a sorted T cell fraction (not recorded which). The rearrangement joined TRBV19 to TRBJ1-5, with the D gene too uncertain to name. The CDR3 region: CASSMSLTENQPQHF. The sequenced DNA is TGTGCCAGTAGTATGTCCCTGACTGAGAATCAGCCCCAGCATTTT.